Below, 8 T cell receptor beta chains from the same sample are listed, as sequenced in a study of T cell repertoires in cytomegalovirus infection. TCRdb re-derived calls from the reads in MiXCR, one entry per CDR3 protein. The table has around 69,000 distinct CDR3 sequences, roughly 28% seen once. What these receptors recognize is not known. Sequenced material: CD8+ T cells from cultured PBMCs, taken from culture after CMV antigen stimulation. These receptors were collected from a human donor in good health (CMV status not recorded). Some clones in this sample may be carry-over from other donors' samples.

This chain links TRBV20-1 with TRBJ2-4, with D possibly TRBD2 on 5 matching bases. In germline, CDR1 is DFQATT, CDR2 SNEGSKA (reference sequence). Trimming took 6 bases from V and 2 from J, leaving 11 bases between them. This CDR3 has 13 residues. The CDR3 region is CSASGESKNIQYF. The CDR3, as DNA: TGCAGTGCCTCCGGGGAGTCCAAAAACATTCAGTACTTC.

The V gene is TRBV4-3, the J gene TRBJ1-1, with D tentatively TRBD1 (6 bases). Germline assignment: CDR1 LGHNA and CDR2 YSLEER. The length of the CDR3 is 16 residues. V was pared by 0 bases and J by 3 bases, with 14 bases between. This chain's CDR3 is CASSQDGARGYTEAFF. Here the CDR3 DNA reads TGCGCCAGCAGCCAAGATGGCGCCAGGGGCTACACTGAAGCTTTCTTT.

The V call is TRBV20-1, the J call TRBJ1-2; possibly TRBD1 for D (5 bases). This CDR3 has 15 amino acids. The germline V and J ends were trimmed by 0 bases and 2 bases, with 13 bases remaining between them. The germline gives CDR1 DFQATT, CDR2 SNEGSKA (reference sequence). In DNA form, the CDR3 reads TGCAGTGCTAGAGACCCGACAGTCTTAAACTATGGCTACACCTTC. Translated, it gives CSARDPTVLNYGYTF.

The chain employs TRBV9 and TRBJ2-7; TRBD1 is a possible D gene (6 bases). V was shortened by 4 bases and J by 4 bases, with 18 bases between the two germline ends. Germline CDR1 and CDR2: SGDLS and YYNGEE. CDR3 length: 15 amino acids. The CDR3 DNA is TGTGCCAGCAGCTCGCCGGAGACAGGAGAATACGAGCAGTACTTC. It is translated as CASSSPETGEYEQYF.

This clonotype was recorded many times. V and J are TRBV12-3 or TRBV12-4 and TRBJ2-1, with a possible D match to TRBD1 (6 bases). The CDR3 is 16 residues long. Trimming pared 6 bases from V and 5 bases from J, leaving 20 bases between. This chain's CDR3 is CASRSLLGGRHNEQFF. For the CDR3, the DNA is TGTGCCAGCAGATCCCTACTAGGGGGTAGGCACAATGAGCAGTTCTTC.

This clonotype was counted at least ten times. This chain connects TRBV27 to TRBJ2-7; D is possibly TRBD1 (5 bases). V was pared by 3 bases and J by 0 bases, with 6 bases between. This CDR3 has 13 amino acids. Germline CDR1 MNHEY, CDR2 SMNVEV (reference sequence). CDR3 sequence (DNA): TGTGCCAGCAGTTTTGGGGCCTCCTACGAGCAGTACTTC. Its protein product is CASSFGASYEQYF.

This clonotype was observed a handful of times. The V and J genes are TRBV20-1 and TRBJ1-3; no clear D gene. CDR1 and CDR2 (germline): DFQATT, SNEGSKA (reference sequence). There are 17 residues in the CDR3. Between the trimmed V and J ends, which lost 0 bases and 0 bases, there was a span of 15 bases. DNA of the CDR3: TGCAGTGCTAGAGATCCTCAGATATCCTCCTCTGGAAACACCATATATTTT. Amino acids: CSARDPQISSSGNTIYF.

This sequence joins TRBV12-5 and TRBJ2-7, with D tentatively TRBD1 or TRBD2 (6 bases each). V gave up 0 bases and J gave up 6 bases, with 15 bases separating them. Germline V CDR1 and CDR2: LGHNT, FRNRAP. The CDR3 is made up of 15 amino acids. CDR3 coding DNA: TGTGCTAGTGGTTTGGTACTATACGGGGGCCGCGAGCAGTACTTC. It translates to CASGLVLYGGREQYF.